Listed here are 3 T cell receptor beta chains from one sample, sequenced in a study of Graves' ophthalmopathy and Graves' hyperthyroidism. RNA served as the template for amplifying TCR beta CDR3 regions. First-round RT-PCR relied on HTBI primers, and a second-round multiplex PCR came next. TCRdb reanalysed the multiplex PCR reads using MiXCR and keeps one entry per CDR3 protein. The top ten clones hold about 4% of a sample with about 550,000 distinct CDR3 sequences, 39% of them seen once. The sequenced sample consisted of peripheral blood or thyroid tissue (not recorded which). Receptor source: an adult man with Graves' hyperthyroidism.

This clonotype was seen many times. V and J are TRBV7-9 and TRBJ2-5; D tentatively fits TRBD1 or TRBD2 (6 bases each). Trimming cost V 1 base and J 5 bases, with 17 bases left between them. From germline, CDR1 is SEHNR and CDR2 FQNEAQ (reference sequence). CDR3 size: 16 residues. CDR3 DNA: TGTGCCAGCAGCTTAGGAGGCAGGGGACGGGAGGAGACCCAGTACTTC. It yields the protein CASSLGGRGREETQYF.

This clonotype was seen repeatedly, ten times or more. The genes are TRBV6-6 and TRBJ1-1; no firm D call. Trimming took off 5 bases at V and 3 bases at J, with 10 bases between the two ends. Germline assignment: CDR1 MNHNY and CDR2 SVGAGI (reference sequence). CDR3 length: 13 amino acids. DNA for the CDR3: TGTGCCAGCAGTACCGACGGCTACACTGAAGCTTTCTTT. Residues: CASSTDGYTEAFF.

This clonotype came up a few times. This sequence may be a read error, since a much larger clone differs from it by one base. The CDR3 coding sequence is TGCAACGTTGAAGATGTCAGGAGCCAAGAGACCCAGTACTTC. Translated: CNVEDVRSQETQYF. V usage is TRBV29-1 and J usage is TRBJ2-5; no clear D gene. The germline CDR1 and CDR2 sequences are SQVTM and ANQGSEA. The CDR3 loop spans 14 amino acids. Variable domain in full (rest from reference TRBV29-1 and TRBJ2-5): SAVISQKPSRDICQRGTSLTIQCQVDSQVTMMFWYRQQPGQSLTLIATANQGSEATYESGFVIDKFPISRPNLTFSTLTVSNMSPEDSSIYLCNVEDVRSQETQYFGPGTRLLVL.